These 8 T cell receptor beta chains were all obtained from the same sample, sequenced in a study of shared clonotypes between healthy human individuals. Libraries were prepared by immunoSEQ multiplex PCR; TCRdb keeps only in-frame clonotypes and omits some of them. The sample has over a million clones; about four fifths are singletons. The sequencing input was memory CD4+ T cells from PBMCs. The subset was: CD45RA-negative fraction. Every receptor here comes from a young man in good health. Some clones in this sample may be carry-over from other donors' samples.

Details on this clone: The likely explanation is a read error, given a far larger clone one base away. Without the conserved terminal phenylalanine or tryptophan, this CDR3 likely stems from a read error. The genes are TRBV30 and TRBJ2-7, with 10 bases that match TRBD1. Unmatched junction bases numbered 7, after V lost 5 bases and J lost 3 bases. The germline CDR1 and CDR2 sequences are GTSNPN and SVGIG (reference sequence). The CDR3 consists of 14 residues. The CDR3 DNA is TGTGCCTGGGCCTACGGGACAGGGGACTACGAGCAGTACTCC. Amino acids: CAWAYGTGDYEQYS.

The V gene is TRBV27, the J gene TRBJ2-1; tentatively, D is TRBD2 (6 bases). Germline assignment: CDR1 MNHEY and CDR2 SMNVEV (reference sequence). This CDR3 is built from 15 residues. The ends were cut back, 1 base at V and 7 bases at J, with 14 bases in the middle. The CDR3 region is CASSLFPEGRNEQFF. CDR3 nucleotides: TGTGCCAGCAGTTTATTCCCGGAAGGGAGGAATGAGCAGTTCTTC.

The chain carries TRBV18 and TRBJ1-1, with 7 bases fitting TRBD1. Germline lookup yields CDR1 KGHSH and CDR2 LQKENI. V lost 1 base to trimming and J lost 8 bases; unmatched junction nucleotides: 13. The CDR3 runs 16 residues. The CDR3 reads CASSPRPWTGGKEAFF. The CDR3 DNA follows: TGTGCCAGCTCACCACGACCCTGGACAGGCGGTAAAGAAGCTTTCTTT. Using reference TRBV18 and TRBJ1-1 for the parts outside the CDR3, the full variable domain is NAGVMQNPRHLVRRRGQEARLRCSPMKGHSHVYWYRQLPEEGLKFMVYLQKENIIDESGMPKERFSAEFPKEGPSILRIQQVVRGDSAAYFCASSPRPWTGGKEAFFGQGTRLTVV.

The chain joins TRBV28 to TRBJ1-1; tentative D call: TRBD1 (5 bases). CDR1 MDHEN and CDR2 SYDVKM come from the germline V gene. This CDR3 has 15 residues. V was pared by 6 bases and J by 2 bases, with 16 bases between. CDR3 region: CASSKTGPGNTEAFF. The CDR3 nucleotides read TGTGCCAGCAGCAAAACGGGGCCCGGAAACACTGAAGCTTTCTTT. Full variable domain (missing parts from reference TRBV28 and TRBJ1-1): DVKVTQSSRYLVKRTGEKVFLECVQDMDHENMFWYRQDPGLGLRLIYFSYDVKMKEKGDIPEGYSVSREKKERFSLILESASTNQTSMYLCASSKTGPGNTEAFFGQGTRLTVV.

This rearrangement joins TRBV6-1 to TRBJ1-1; tentatively, D is TRBD1 (5 bases). The CDR3 is 14 residues long. V shed 8 bases and J shed 5 bases, with 18 bases lying between them. CDR1 is MNHNS, CDR2 SASEGT, per germline. CDR3 bases: TGTGCCAGCGGCCCCCGGGACGCCATAACTGAAGCTTTCTTT. It specifies CASGPRDAITEAFF.

The rearrangement uses TRBV5-1 and TRBJ1-2, with 7 bases aligning to TRBD1. Germline V gene data show CDR1 as SGHRS and CDR2 as YFSETQ. After removal of 2 bases from V and 5 bases from J, the junction contained 6 bases not matched to a gene. The length of the CDR3 is 14 residues. The CDR3 DNA is TGCGCCAGCAGCTTAAGTCAGGGGGAATATGGCTACACCTTC. It is translated as CASSLSQGEYGYTF.

The CDR3 DNA is TGTGCCAGCAGAGCACAAACTAACTATGGCTACACCTTC. This encodes CASRAQTNYGYTF. The rearrangement joins TRBV6-5 to TRBJ1-2; no reliable D call. In germline, CDR1 is MNHEY, CDR2 SVGAGI. Deletions cut 6 bases from V and 0 bases from J, with 8 bases between. The CDR3 contains 13 residues.

On this clone itself: Distinct nucleotide sequences in the sample also encode this CDR3. The chain links TRBV5-6 to TRBJ2-3; 13 positions agree with TRBD2. Trimming cost V 4 bases and J 4 bases; bases outside gene matches: 6. The CDR3 is made up of 16 amino acids. In germline, CDR1 is SGHDT, CDR2 YYEEEE. CDR3 protein: CASSRTSGRVADTQYF. In DNA form, the CDR3 reads TGTGCCAGCAGCCGGACTAGCGGGAGAGTCGCAGATACGCAGTATTTT.